Listed below are T cell receptor beta chains from one sample, sequenced in a study of cytomegalovirus exposure and HLA in healthy donors. Sequencing was performed with immunoSEQ multiplex PCR; in TCRdb, only in-frame clones are kept and a portion is missing. The sample holds about 90,000 clones, around two thirds seen once. Input material: PBMCs. The source is a woman aged 30 to 39 in good health and CMV-seropositive. Each CDR3 is given with its conserved first and last residue. Each record gives: V gene, D gene, J gene, CDR3 length, clone size, CDR3 protein, CDR3 DNA. The D gene is left open where the match is weak. Clone size, where shown, is once, few, many, or a class for clones that have expanded.

>TRBV6-1|.|TRBJ2-7|12|.
CASLRQHYEQYF
TGTGCCAGCCTCAGGCAACACTACGAGCAGTACTTC
>TRBV29-1|TRBD1|TRBJ1-5|14|.
CSVSGGQVGQPQHF
TGCAGCGTTTCGGGGGGACAGGTGGGACAGCCCCAGCATTTT
>TRBV6-1|TRBD2|TRBJ2-5|11|.
CASSERGVPNF
TGTGCCAGCAGTGAACGGGGGGTCCCGAACTTC
>TRBV4-1|TRBD1|TRBJ2-2|16|few
CASSLQGQGLTGELFF
TGCGCCAGCAGCCTCCAGGGACAGGGTTTAACCGGGGAGCTGTTTTTT
>TRBV27|TRBD2|TRBJ2-1|16|.
CASSYYSGGLYNEQFF
TGTGCCAGCAGTTACTATAGCGGGGGATTGTACAATGAGCAGTTCTTC
>TRBV2|TRBD1|TRBJ1-1|12|.
CARGQLNTEAFF
TGTGCCAGGGGACAGCTTAACACTGAAGCTTTCTTT
>TRBV28|.|TRBJ1-1|15|.
CASSLSQGQNTEAFF
TGTGCCAGCAGTTTATCGCAGGGTCAGAACACTGAAGCTTTCTTT
>TRBV28|.|TRBJ1-6|14|.
CASSPDSLGSPLHF
TGTGCCAGCAGTCCGGACAGCCTCGGATCACCCCTCCACTTT
>TRBV5-1|TRBD1|TRBJ2-2|16|.
CASSSKQGATTGELFF
TGCGCCAGCAGTTCAAAGCAGGGGGCGACCACCGGGGAGCTGTTTTTT
>TRBV7-2|.|TRBJ1-5|15|.
CASSSRLAGVQPQHF
TGTGCCAGCAGCTCTCGGTTGGCAGGGGTACAGCCCCAGCATTTT
>TRBV11-2|.|TRBJ1-3|14|.
CASSRQALGNTIYF
TGTGCCAGCAGCCGACAGGCCCTTGGAAACACCATATATTTT